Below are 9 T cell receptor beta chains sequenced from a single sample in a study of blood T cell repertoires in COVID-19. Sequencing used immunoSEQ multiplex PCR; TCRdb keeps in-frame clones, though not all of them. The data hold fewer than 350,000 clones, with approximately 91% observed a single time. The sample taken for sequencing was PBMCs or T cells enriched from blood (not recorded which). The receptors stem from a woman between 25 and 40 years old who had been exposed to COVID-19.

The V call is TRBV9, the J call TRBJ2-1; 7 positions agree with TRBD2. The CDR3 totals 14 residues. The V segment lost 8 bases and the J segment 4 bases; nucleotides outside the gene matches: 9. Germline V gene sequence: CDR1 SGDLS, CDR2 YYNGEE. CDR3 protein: CASGQSGDYNEQFF. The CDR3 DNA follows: TGTGCCAGTGGCCAGAGCGGGGATTACAATGAGCAGTTCTTC.

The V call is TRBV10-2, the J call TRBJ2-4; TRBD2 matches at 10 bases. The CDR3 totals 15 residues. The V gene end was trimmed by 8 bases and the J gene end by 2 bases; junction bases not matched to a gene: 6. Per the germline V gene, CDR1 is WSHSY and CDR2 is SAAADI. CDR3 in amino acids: CASSLAGASKNIQYF. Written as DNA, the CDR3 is TGCGCCAGCTCGCTAGCGGGAGCGTCCAAAAACATTCAGTACTTC.

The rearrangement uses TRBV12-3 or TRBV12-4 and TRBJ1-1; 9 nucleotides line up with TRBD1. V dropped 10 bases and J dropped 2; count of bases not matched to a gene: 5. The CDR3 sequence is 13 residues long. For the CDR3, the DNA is TGTGCCACAAAGGGACAGGGAAACACTGAAGCTTTCTTT. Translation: CATKGQGNTEAFF.

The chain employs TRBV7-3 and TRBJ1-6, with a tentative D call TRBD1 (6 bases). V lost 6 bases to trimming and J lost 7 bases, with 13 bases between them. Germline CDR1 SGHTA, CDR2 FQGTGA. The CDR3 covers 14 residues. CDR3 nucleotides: TGTGCCAGCAGGACCGGACAGTGGAATTCACCCCTCCACTTT. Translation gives CASRTGQWNSPLHF. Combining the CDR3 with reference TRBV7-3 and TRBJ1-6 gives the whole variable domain GAGVSQTPSNKVTEKGKYVELRCDPISGHTALYWYRQSLGQGPEFLIYFQGTGAADDSGLPNDRFFAVRPEGSVSTLKIQRTERGDSAVYLCASRTGQWNSPLHFGNGTRLTVT.

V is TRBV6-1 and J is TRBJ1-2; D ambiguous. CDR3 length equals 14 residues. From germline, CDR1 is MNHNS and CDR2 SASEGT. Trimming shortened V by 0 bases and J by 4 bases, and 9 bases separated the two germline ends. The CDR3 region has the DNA TGTGCCAGCAGTGAAGCTGCAGGATTCTATGGCTACACCTTC. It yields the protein CASSEAAGFYGYTF.

CDR3 amino acids: CATSRDVGVTGSSNEQFF. DNA of the CDR3: TGTGCCACCAGCAGAGATGTTGGGGTGACAGGGTCTAGCAATGAGCAGTTCTTC. V usage is TRBV15 and J usage is TRBJ2-1; 7 bases map to TRBD1. J lost 6 bases, V lost 0 bases, and 14 bases had no gene match. The CDR3 is 18 residues long. Germline-derived CDR1 and CDR2 are LNHNV and YYDKDF (reference sequence).

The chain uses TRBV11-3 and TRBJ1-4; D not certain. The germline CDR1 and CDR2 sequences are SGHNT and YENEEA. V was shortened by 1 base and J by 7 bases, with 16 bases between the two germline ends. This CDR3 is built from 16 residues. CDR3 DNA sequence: TGTGCCAGCAGCTTAGGCCCTAGACCGAATTCTGAAAAACTGTTTTTT. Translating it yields CASSLGPRPNSEKLFF.

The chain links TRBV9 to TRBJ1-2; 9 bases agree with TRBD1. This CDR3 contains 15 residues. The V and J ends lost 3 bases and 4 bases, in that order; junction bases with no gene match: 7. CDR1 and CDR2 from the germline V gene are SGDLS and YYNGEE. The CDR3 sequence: CASSARQGVSYGYTF. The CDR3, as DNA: TGTGCCAGCAGCGCGCGACAGGGGGTTAGCTATGGCTACACCTTC.

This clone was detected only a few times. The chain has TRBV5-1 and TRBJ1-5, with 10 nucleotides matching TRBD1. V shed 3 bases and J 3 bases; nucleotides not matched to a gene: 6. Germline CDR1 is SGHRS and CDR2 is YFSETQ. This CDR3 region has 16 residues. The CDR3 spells CASSSSGTGDNQPQHF. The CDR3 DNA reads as TGCGCCAGCAGCTCGTCCGGGACAGGGGACAATCAGCCCCAGCATTTT. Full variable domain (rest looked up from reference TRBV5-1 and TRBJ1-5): KAGVTQTPRYLIKTRGQQVTLSCSPISGHRSVSWYQQTPGQGLQFLFEYFSETQRNKGNFPGRFSGRQFSNSRSEMNVSTLELGDSALYLCASSSSGTGDNQPQHFGDGTRLSIL.